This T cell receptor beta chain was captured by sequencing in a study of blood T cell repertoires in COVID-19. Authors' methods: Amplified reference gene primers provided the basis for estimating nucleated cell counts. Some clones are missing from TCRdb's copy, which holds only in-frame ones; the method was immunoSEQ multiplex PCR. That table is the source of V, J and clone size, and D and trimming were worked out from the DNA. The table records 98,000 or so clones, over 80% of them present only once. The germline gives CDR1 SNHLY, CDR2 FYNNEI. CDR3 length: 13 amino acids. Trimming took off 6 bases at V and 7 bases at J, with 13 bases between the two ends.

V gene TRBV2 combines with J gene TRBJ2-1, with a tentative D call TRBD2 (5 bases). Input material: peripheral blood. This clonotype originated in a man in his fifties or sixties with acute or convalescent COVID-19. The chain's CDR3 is CASRRGLANEQFF. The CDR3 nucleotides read TGTGCCAGCAGACGCGGACTGGCTAATGAGCAGTTCTTC.